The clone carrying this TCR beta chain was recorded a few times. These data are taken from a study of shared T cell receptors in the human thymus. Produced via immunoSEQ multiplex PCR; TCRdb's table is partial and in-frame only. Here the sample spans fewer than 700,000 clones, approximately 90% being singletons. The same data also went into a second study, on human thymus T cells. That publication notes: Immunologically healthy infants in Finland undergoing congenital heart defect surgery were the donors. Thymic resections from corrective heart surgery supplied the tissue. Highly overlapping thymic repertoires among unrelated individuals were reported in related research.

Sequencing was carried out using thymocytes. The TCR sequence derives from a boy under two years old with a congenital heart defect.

In nucleotides, the CDR3 is TGTGCCTGGAGCGGGACTAGCGGGAGAGGACCCGGGGAGCTGTTTTTT. Translated, it gives CAWSGTSGRGPGELFF. The rearrangement joins TRBV30 to TRBJ2-2, with 14 nucleotides matching TRBD2. V gave up 3 bases and J gave up 6 bases; unmatched junction bases: 6. Per germline, CDR1 GTSNPN and CDR2 SVGIG (reference sequence). CDR3 length: 16 amino acids.